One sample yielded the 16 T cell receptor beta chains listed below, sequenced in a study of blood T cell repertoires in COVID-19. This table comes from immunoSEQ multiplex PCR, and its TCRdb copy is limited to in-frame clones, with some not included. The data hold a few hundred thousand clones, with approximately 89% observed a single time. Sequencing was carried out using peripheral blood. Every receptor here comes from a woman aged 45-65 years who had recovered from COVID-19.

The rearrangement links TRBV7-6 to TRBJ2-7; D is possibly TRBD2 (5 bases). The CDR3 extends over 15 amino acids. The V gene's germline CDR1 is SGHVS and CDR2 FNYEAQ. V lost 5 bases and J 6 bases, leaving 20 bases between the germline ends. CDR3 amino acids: CASSPVRSEGSEQYF. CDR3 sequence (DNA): TGTGCCAGCAGCCCCGTGAGAAGTGAGGGTTCCGAGCAGTACTTC. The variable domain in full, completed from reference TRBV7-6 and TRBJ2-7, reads GAGVSQSPRYKVTKRGQDVALRCDPISGHVSLYWYRQALGQGPEFLTYFNYEAQQDKSGLPNDRFSAERPEGSISTLTIQRTEQRDSAMYRCASSPVRSEGSEQYFGPGTRLTVT.

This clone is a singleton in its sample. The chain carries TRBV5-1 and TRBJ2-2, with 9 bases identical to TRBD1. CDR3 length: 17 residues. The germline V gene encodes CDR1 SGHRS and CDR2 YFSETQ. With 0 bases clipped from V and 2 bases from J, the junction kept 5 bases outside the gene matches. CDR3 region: CASSLEGQGPNTGELFF. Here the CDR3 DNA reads TGCGCCAGCAGCTTGGAAGGACAGGGGCCAAACACCGGGGAGCTGTTTTTT.

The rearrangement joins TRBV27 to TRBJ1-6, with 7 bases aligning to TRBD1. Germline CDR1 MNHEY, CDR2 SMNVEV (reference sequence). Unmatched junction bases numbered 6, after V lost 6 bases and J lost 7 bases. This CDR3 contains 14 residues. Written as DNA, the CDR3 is TGTGCCAGCAGATCGACAGGGATGAATTCACCCCTCCACTTT. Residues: CASRSTGMNSPLHF.

DNA for the CDR3: TGCGCCAGCACCCCCCCGGACAGGGGGTTGACAGATACGCAGTATTTT. Residues: CASTPPDRGLTDTQYF. This chain uses TRBV4-1 with TRBJ2-3, with 10 bases aligning to TRBD1. CDR1 and CDR2 (germline): MGHRA, YSYEKL. This CDR3 has 16 amino acids. Germline trimming cut 7 bases from V and 3 bases from J; bases unmatched to any gene: 10.

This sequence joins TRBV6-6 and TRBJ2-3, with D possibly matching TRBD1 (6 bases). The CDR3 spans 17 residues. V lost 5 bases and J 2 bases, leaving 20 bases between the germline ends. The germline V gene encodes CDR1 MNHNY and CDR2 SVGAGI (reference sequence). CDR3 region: CASSPFSTGTFTDTQYF. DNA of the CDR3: TGTGCCAGCAGTCCGTTTTCAACAGGGACATTCACAGATACGCAGTATTTT.

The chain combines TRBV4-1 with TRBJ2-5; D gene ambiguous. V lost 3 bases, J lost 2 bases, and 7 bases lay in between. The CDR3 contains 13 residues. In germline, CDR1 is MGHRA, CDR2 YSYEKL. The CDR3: CASSHPGQETQYF. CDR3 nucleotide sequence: TGCGCCAGCAGCCATCCAGGTCAAGAGACCCAGTACTTC.

For the CDR3, the DNA is TGTGCCACCAGTGATGTAGCATCGGGACTCCAGTTCTTC. Its translation is CATSDVASGLQFF. This chain links TRBV24-1 with TRBJ2-1, with D perhaps matching TRBD2 (6 bases). The CDR3 length is 13 residues. Between the trimmed V and J ends, which lost 3 bases and 13 bases, there was a span of 15 bases. Per germline, CDR1 KGHDR and CDR2 SFDVKD.

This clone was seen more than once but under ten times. Here the CDR3 reads CASRTKAEPQHF. Written as DNA, the CDR3 is TGTGCCAGCAGGACGAAGGCGGAGCCCCAGCATTTT. The chain links TRBV28 to TRBJ1-5; D call uncertain. The CDR3 spans 12 residues. Trimming cost V 6 bases and J 8 bases, with 11 bases left between them. Germline CDR1 reads MDHEN; CDR2 reads SYDVKM.

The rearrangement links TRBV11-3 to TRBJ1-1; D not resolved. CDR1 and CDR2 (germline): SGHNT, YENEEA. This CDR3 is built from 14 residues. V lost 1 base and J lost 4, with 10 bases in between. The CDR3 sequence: CASSLGRGSTEAFF. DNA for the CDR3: TGTGCCAGCAGCTTAGGACGGGGATCCACTGAAGCTTTCTTT. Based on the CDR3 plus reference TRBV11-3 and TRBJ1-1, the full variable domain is EAGVVQSPRYKIIEKKQPVAFWCNPISGHNTLYWYLQNLGQGPELLIRYENEEAVDDSQLPKDRFSAERLKGVDSTLKIQPAELGDSAVYLCASSLGRGSTEAFFGQGTRLTVV.

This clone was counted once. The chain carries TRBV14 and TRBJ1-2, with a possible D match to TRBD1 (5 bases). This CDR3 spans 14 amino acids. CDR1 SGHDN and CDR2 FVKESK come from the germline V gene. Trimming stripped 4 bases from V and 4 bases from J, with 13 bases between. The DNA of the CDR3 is TGTGCCAGCAGCCGCGATCAGGGTGTCTATGGCTACACCTTC. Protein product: CASSRDQGVYGYTF.

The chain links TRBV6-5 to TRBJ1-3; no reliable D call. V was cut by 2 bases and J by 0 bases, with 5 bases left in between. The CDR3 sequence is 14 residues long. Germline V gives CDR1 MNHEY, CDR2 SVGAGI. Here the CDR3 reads CASSYRDSGNTIYF. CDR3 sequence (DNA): TGTGCCAGCAGTTACCGGGACTCTGGAAACACCATATATTTT.

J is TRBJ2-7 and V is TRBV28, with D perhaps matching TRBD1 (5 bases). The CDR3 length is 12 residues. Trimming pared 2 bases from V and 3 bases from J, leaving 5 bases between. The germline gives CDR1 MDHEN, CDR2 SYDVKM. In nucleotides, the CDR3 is TGTGCCAGCAGTTTACAGGGCTACGAGCAGTACTTC. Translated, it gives CASSLQGYEQYF.

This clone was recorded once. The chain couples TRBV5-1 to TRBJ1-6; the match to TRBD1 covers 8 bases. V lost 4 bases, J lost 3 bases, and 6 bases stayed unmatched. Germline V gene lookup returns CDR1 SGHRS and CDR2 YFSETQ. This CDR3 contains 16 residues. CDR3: CASSVDRVGYNSPLHF. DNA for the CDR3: TGCGCCAGCAGCGTGGACAGGGTGGGCTATAATTCACCCCTCCACTTT.

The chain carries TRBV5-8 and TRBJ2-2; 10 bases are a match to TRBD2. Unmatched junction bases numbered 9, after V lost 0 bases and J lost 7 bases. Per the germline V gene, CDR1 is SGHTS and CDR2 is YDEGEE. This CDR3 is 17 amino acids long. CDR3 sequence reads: CASSLVLAGAPDGELFF. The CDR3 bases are TGTGCCAGCAGCTTGGTTCTAGCGGGAGCGCCCGACGGGGAGCTGTTTTTT. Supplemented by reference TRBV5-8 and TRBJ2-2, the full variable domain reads EAGVTQSPTHLIKTRGQQATLRCSPISGHTSVYWYQQALGLGLQFLLWYDEGEERNRGNFPPRFSGRQFPNYSSELNVNALELEDSALYLCASSLVLAGAPDGELFFGEGSRLTVL.

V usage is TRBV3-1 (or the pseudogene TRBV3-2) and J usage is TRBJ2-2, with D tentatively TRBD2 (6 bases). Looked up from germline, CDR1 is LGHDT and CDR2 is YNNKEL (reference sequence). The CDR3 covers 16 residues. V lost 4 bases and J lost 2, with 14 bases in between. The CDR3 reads CASSPRLVRNTGELFF. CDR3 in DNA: TGTGCCAGCAGCCCACGACTAGTGCGTAACACCGGGGAGCTGTTTTTT.

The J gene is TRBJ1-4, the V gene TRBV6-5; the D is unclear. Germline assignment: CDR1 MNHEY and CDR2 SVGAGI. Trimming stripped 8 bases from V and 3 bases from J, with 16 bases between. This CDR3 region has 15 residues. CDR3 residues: CASGDSGEANEKLFF. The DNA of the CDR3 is TGTGCCAGCGGGGATAGTGGGGAGGCTAATGAAAAACTGTTTTTT.